This TCR beta chain came from a study of cytomegalovirus exposure and HLA in healthy donors. Amplification used 60 Vbeta primers and 13 Jbeta primers. Per the original methods: About 10 million of 80 million or so unique TCR beta chains were shared, per a later count. This table comes from immunoSEQ multiplex PCR, and its TCRdb copy is limited to in-frame clones, with some not included. V and J calls plus clone size are reproduced from that table; the DNA served to infer D and trimming. The table shows about 110,000 clones, with approximately 82% occurring only once. Findings and caveats of the study: Later on, a genetic analysis was performed. It linked a missense variant in DCLRE1C with V- and J-gene trimming of TCR beta.

The junction had 15 bases not matched to a gene; V was cut back by 4 bases and J by 8 bases. This CDR3 has 16 residues. Germline V gene sequence: CDR1 SGHDN, CDR2 FVKESK. This clone occurred a few times. No antigen is known for it. The receptor was derived from a man under 40 in good health and CMV-seropositive. The chain couples TRBV14 to TRBJ1-2; 8 nucleotides agree with TRBD1. The material sequenced was PBMCs. The CDR3 DNA is TGTGCCAGCAGCCCCCGACAGGGGTTTGGGTCGGGGGGCTACACCTTC. Translating gives CASSPRQGFGSGGYTF.